Given below is one T cell receptor beta chain in context. Its specific antigen is unknown. No base quality information exists; no much larger clone differs at one position. The sample comes from a study of graft-versus-host responses after intestinal transplantation (dated by TCRdb to about 2021). Describing the broader study: Recipients received multivisceral, liver-intestinal, or isolated intestinal transplants. Every recipient was given anti-thymocyte globulin induction, then maintenance tacrolimus and steroids for about 3 years. To identify alloreactive clones, pre-transplant mixed lymphocyte reaction products were sequenced and compared with unstimulated pre-transplant donor and recipient T cells. Rather than going through the commercial service, samples from a few later patients were sequenced in-house on an Illumina MiSeq and processed with MiXCR. Of the roughly 25 intestinal transplant recipients enrolled in the cohort, one of whom was a retransplant, a few patients without pretransplant specimens were excluded. Graft-versus-host and host-versus-graft alloreactive T cell clones were tracked in the graft, circulation and bone marrow after intestinal transplantation using bulk TCR-beta CDR3 sequencing. A peak of at least 4% donor T cells among recipient peripheral blood mononuclear cells was the definition used for donor T cell macrochimerism. Broad study findings and their caveats: In the allografts of patients with donor T cell macrochimerism, GvH to HvG T cell clonal ratios were high. Peak levels of circulating GvH clones were associated with declines in HvG clones early after transplant. The conclusions were limited by the relatively low number and heterogeneity of the intestinal transplant patients. GvH clones were found in recipient bone marrow, and some of the GvH clones appeared earlier in ileal mucosa or blood, which is consistent with an intestinal mucosal origin.

This sample's time point label indicates: cells obtained before transplantation from donor or recipient. CD3+CD4+ and CD3+CD8+ populations were FACS-sorted from unstimulated pre-transplant donor and recipient cells taken from spleen or lymph nodes. The CDR3 measures 16 amino acids from cysteine to phenylalanine. Of all the DNA, just the CDR3 is kept, 48 bases in frame from base 1. From a lookup of the germline V gene, CDR1 and CDR2 are SGHDT and YYEEEE. V ends up 3 bases short and J 6 bases short, with an unmatched junction base count of 13. The method was the immunoSEQ multiplex PCR assay. For most patients, genomic DNA was isolated with the Qiagen DNeasy Blood and Tissue Kit and sent frozen to Adaptive Biotechnologies for TCR sequencing. For most patients, high-throughput TCR-beta CDR3 sequencing of genomic DNA was performed by Adaptive Biotechnologies. The study's own analysis went as follows. Adaptive's ImmunoSEQ software supplied the TCR sequencing data for around 19 patients, while MiXCR and VDJtools were used to process a few other patients. To correct CD4 versus CD8 sorting errors, sequences present in both subsets at a frequency ratio below 5:1 were removed. CDR3 nucleotide sequences shared between donor and recipient were removed because the origin of such sequences could not be assigned. To count as alloreactive, a clone needed at least 2-fold expansion over unstimulated cells and a minimum CFSE-low frequency of 0.002% (template counts) or 0.001% (read counts). Clones were considered mappable if detected in sequenced pre-transplant spleen, lymph node, or MLR CFSE-low populations of the donor or recipient. The cumulative frequency of alloreactive clones was calculated as a percentage of all sequences, weighted by copy number. This is the immuneACCESS table as TCRdb keeps it, with only in-frame sequences that have V and J called. A part of the clones is gone; compared with another copy, unresolved V genes explain less than half, and the rest is unexplained. V and J calls and clone size come straight from that table; D and trimming were deduced from the DNA. For this sample there are 84,000 or so clones; 85% to 95% appear just once. The ten largest clones take up less than 1.5% of the sample.

This sequence was found in a human donor who was the organ donor for an intestinal transplant. The sequencing here drew on unstimulated CD8+ T cells sorted from spleen or lymph node cells, taken before transplant. The V and J segments used are TRBV5-6 and TRBJ1-2, with 8 central nucleotides matching TRBD1. The CDR3 protein: CASSSRIEQGVDGYTF. At the DNA level, the sequence is TGTGCCAGCAGCTCGCGGATAGAACAGGGGGTGGATGGCTACACCTTC.